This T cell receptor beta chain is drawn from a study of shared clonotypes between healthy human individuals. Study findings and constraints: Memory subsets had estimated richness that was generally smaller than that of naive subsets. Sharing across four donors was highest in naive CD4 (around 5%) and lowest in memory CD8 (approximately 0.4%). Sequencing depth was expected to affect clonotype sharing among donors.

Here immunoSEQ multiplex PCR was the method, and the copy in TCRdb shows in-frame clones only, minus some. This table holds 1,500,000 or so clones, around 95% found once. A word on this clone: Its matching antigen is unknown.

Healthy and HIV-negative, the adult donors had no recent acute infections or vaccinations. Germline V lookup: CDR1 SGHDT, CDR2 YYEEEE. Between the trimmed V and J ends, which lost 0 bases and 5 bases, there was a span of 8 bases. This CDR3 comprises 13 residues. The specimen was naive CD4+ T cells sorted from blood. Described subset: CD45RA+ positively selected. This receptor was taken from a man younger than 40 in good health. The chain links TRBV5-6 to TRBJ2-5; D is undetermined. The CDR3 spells CASSLERVETQYF. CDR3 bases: TGTGCCAGCAGCTTGGAAAGGGTTGAGACCCAGTACTTC.